A selection of T cell receptor beta chains follows, all from one sample in a study of shared clonotypes between healthy human individuals. Clones were sequenced by immunoSEQ multiplex PCR, and TCRdb holds only the in-frame ones, with some missing. The sample has about 2.1 million clones; roughly 95% are singletons. Input material: naive CD8+ T cells from PBMCs. These receptors were obtained from a man in his late teens or twenties in good health. Some clones in this sample may be carry-over from other donors' samples. CDR3s include the opening cysteine and the closing phenylalanine or tryptophan. The order of the fields is D gene, clone size, J gene, V gene, CDR3 DNA, CDR3 protein. The D gene is left open where the match is weak. Clone size is stated in some rows and not others, as once, few, many or a class when expanded.

>-|once|TRBJ2-7|TRBV4-3
TGCGCCAGCAGCCCTTGGCGAGGGGGTTACGAGCAGTACTTC
CASSPWRGGYEQYF
>-|-|TRBJ1-1|TRBV5-4
TGTGCCAGCAGCCAAGATTGGGTCAGTGAAGCTTTCTTT
CASSQDWVSEAFF
>TRBD2|-|TRBJ2-1|TRBV11-2
TGTGCCAGCAGATCTCCACCCGGGACTAGCGGGCTCAATGAGCAGTTCTTC
CASRSPPGTSGLNEQFF
>TRBD1|-|TRBJ2-7|TRBV27
TGTGCCAGCAGTCTTATTCCGGGGTCGGGACAGGGGGACGAGCAGTACTTC
CASSLIPGSGQGDEQYF
>-|-|TRBJ1-5|TRBV4-1
TGCGCCAGCAGCCAAGTAACCCTCAATCAGCCCCAGCATTTT
CASSQVTLNQPQHF
>-|-|TRBJ2-7|TRBV19
TGTGCCAGTAGTATAGGTCGGGGGCAGGGAATCTACGAGCAGTACTTC
CASSIGRGQGIYEQYF
>-|once|TRBJ1-1|TRBV5-1
TGCGCCAGCAGCTTGGCCCCATCCATGAACACTGAAGCTTTCTTT
CASSLAPSMNTEAFF
>-|-|TRBJ1-1|TRBV30
TGTGCCTGGAGTGTTGGGGTAGGGGCGAACACTGAAGCTTTCTTT
CAWSVGVGANTEAFF
>-|-|TRBJ2-7|TRBV4-3
TGCGCCAGCAGCCTAAGGGACGAGGCCTACGAGCAGTACTTC
CASSLRDEAYEQYF
>TRBD1|-|TRBJ2-1|TRBV6-5
TGTGCCAGCAGTTACTCTACACAGGGGGCTGATGAGCAGTTCTTC
CASSYSTQGADEQFF
>TRBD2|once|TRBJ2-1|TRBV5-6
TGTGCCAGCAGCCGAGGACTAGCGGGAGTCGCTAAGGAGGAGCAGTTCTTC
CASSRGLAGVAKEEQFF
>-|-|TRBJ2-2|TRBV7-6
TGTGCCAGCAGCTTAGGGAGACAGAACACCGGGGAGCTGTTTTTT
CASSLGRQNTGELFF
>-|-|TRBJ2-2|TRBV10-3
TGTGCCATCAGTGAGCCGGACCGCGCCGGGGAGCTGTTTTTT
CAISEPDRAGELFF
>-|-|TRBJ1-1|TRBV7-2
TGTGCCAGCAGCTCGCGGACAGAAATGAACACTGAAGCTTTCTTT
CASSSRTEMNTEAFF
>-|few|TRBJ1-1|TRBV4-2
TGTGCCAGCAGCCAAGATCTAGTCGGGGTCATCGGGAACACTGAAGCTTTCTTT
CASSQDLVGVIGNTEAFF
>TRBD2|once|TRBJ2-7|TRBV9
TGTGCCAGCAGCGTAGGAGCGGGGGGACCCTACGAGCAGTACTTC
CASSVGAGGPYEQYF
>TRBD1|-|TRBJ2-7|TRBV29-1
TGCAGCGTTGCCGGGACAGGGAATCCCTACGAGCAGTACTTC
CSVAGTGNPYEQYF
>TRBD2|-|TRBJ2-5|TRBV28
TGTGCCAGCAGTTTTCCGGATGGGAAGCGGGAGGGGAGGGGAGAGACCCAGTACTTC
CASSFPDGKREGRGETQYF
>-|-|TRBJ2-7|TRBV7-9
TGTGCCAGCAGCCCTAATAAGTACGAGCAGTACTTC
CASSPNKYEQYF
>-|-|TRBJ2-3|TRBV9
TGTGCCAGCAGCGAAACCGGGAGTGTAGGGACAGATACGCAGTATTTT
CASSETGSVGTDTQYF
>-|-|TRBJ2-7|TRBV19
TGTGCCAGTAGTATAGTGGCCCGGTCCTACGAGCAGTACTTC
CASSIVARSYEQYF
>-|-|TRBJ1-1|TRBV6-1
TGTGCCAGCAGTGAACGGGGTTCGAACACTGAAGCTTTCTTT
CASSERGSNTEAFF
>TRBD1|-|TRBJ1-2|TRBV27
TGTGCCAGCAGTCCGGGACAGACCTATGGCTACACCTTC
CASSPGQTYGYTF
>TRBD2|-|TRBJ2-5|TRBV7-9
TGTGCCAGCAGCCCCCCGGGACTAGGGGGGGAGACCCAGTACTTC
CASSPPGLGGETQYF
>-|-|TRBJ2-1|TRBV5-1
TGCGCCAGCAGCTTGGCCGGGCGGGACAATGAGCAGTTCTTC
CASSLAGRDNEQFF
>-|-|TRBJ2-1|TRBV6-5
TGTGCCAGCAGCCTCCAGACAGCCAACTACAATGAGCAGTTCTTC
CASSLQTANYNEQFF
>TRBD1|-|TRBJ1-2|TRBV27
TGTGCCAGCAGTTTAGTAGCAGGGGGGGCGGTCGGCTACACCTTC
CASSLVAGGAVGYTF
>TRBD1|-|TRBJ1-3|TRBV5-1
TGCGCCAGCAGCCAGGACAGGATCTCTGGAAACACCATATATTTT
CASSQDRISGNTIYF
>TRBD2|-|TRBJ2-1|TRBV11-2
TGTGCCAGCAGCTTAGGAGCTAGCGGCCGTAGATATGAGCAGTTCTTC
CASSLGASGRRYEQFF
>-|-|TRBJ1-1|TRBV30
TGTGCCTGGAGTCATCGGGGCCGGCAAGCTGAAGCTTTCTTT
CAWSHRGRQAEAFF
>-|-|TRBJ2-7|TRBV29-1
TGCAGCGCCCGGGGGTCCCTCGCCTCTCCCGAGCAGTACTTC
CSARGSLASPEQYF
>TRBD2|-|TRBJ2-1|TRBV10-3
TGTGCCATCAGTGAGTCGGGTAGCGGGAGAGTCGATGAGCAGTTCTTC
CAISESGSGRVDEQFF
>-|once|TRBJ2-1|TRBV7-2
TGTGCCAGCAGCCCTGGGAGGCAGTACAATGAGCAGTTCTTC
CASSPGRQYNEQFF
>-|-|TRBJ2-1|TRBV7-9
TGTGCCAGCAGCTTAGTACCGGGACTTGAGCAGTTCTTC
CASSLVPGLEQFF
>-|-|TRBJ2-7|TRBV5-6
TGTGCCAGCGAGACTGGGGGCTCCTACGAGCAGTACTTC
CASETGGSYEQYF
>-|-|TRBJ2-2|TRBV7-9
TGTGCCAGCAGCTTAGTCTGGGCGGCCACCGGGGAGCTGTTTTTT
CASSLVWAATGELFF
>-|-|TRBJ2-7|TRBV23-1
TGCGCCAGCAGCCGCGGATCCCGAGGTCGGTACTTC
CASSRGSRGRYF
>-|-|TRBJ2-3|TRBV19
TGTGCCATCAGCCCCCGGGGCAGCACAGATACGCAGTATTTT
CAISPRGSTDTQYF
>-|-|TRBJ2-1|TRBV13
TGTGCCAGCAGCTTAGTTCTCTCCGGGGGTCCCTCCTACAATGAGCAGTTCTTC
CASSLVLSGGPSYNEQFF
>-|once|TRBJ2-1|TRBV7-8
TGTGCCAGCAGCTCCTGGAAAACGACAGGTATGGAGCAGTTCTTC
CASSSWKTTGMEQFF
>-|-|TRBJ1-2|TRBV27
TGTGCCAGCAGTTTAGCAGGTCGAGGGGCCCCCTATGGCTACACCTTC
CASSLAGRGAPYGYTF
>TRBD1|-|TRBJ2-5|TRBV9
TGTGCCAGCAGCGAGAGACAGGGGGCCCAAGAGACCCAGTACTTC
CASSERQGAQETQYF
>-|few|TRBJ2-7|TRBV5-6
TGTGCCAGCAGCGTAGGGACGGCCTTCTCCTACGAGCAGTACTTC
CASSVGTAFSYEQYF
>-|-|TRBJ1-1|TRBV7-9
TGTGCCAGCATGAGGGGAATCGGCACTGAAGCTTTCTTT
CASMRGIGTEAFF
>-|-|TRBJ1-2|TRBV28
TGTGCCAGCAAGGTAGAGGGTCTAAGAGGCTACACCTTC
CASKVEGLRGYTF
>-|-|TRBJ2-7|TRBV6-5
TGTGCCAGCAGTCAATCAGGACAGAGCTACGAGCAGTACTTC
CASSQSGQSYEQYF
>TRBD1|-|TRBJ1-1|TRBV5-1
TGCGCCAGCAGCTTTAGGGGTCGGACAGGGGCCTTGAACACTGAAGCTTTCTTT
CASSFRGRTGALNTEAFF
>TRBD1|-|TRBJ1-1|TRBV6-1
TGTGCCAGCAGGGACAGGCCCATGAACACTGAAGCTTTCTTT
CASRDRPMNTEAFF
>-|-|TRBJ1-1|TRBV14
TGTGCCAGCAGCCCAAGGGGCAGGGGTAAATCTGGCACTGAAGCTTTCTTT
CASSPRGRGKSGTEAFF
>TRBD2|-|TRBJ2-7|TRBV6-6
TGTGCCAGCAGTTCCTGGACTAGCGGGGCCTACGAGCAGTACTTC
CASSSWTSGAYEQYF
>-|-|TRBJ2-5|TRBV6-8
TGTGCCAGCAGTTACCCGAGTTCAGAAAAAGAGACCCAGTACTTC
CASSYPSSEKETQYF
>-|-|TRBJ2-2|TRBV6-5
TGTGCCAGCAGTTACTCGAAAGGTCGACAGATGGGGCTGTTTTTT
CASSYSKGRQMGLFF
>-|-|TRBJ2-1|TRBV6-5
TGTGCCAGCAGTTACGACGGTCCTAATGAGCAGTTCTTC
CASSYDGPNEQFF
>TRBD1|-|TRBJ2-7|TRBV7-9
TGTGCCAGCAGCCCACCGACAGGGGCAAACGAGCAGTACTTC
CASSPPTGANEQYF